The T cell receptor beta chain under discussion was sequenced for a study of CD8 T cells in ankylosing spondylitis. V gave up 3 bases and J gave up 3 bases, with 15 bases separating them. This CDR3 has 16 residues. Germline V CDR1 and CDR2: SGHDT, YYEEEE. Study-wide results and limits: Significantly higher representation of disease-linked clones was reported for matched ankylosing spondylitis synovial fluid. Peripheral blood held disease-linked clones only at relatively low frequency, and these were CD8+. A subset of motif variants has previously been described in the synovial fluid and blood of reactive arthritis.

This clonotype was detected many times. As yet, its antigen is unknown. TCRdb re-derived calls from the 5' RACE reads in MiXCR, one entry per CDR3 protein. This table has roughly 220,000 distinct CDR3 sequences, over 9.5% appearing once. The V call is TRBV5-6, the J call TRBJ2-2, with a possible D match to TRBD1 (5 bases). The origin of this receptor is a male donor with ankylosing spondylitis or in good health (not recorded which). Sequencing input: blood, either unsorted or a sorted T cell fraction (not recorded which). This CDR3 reads CASSSTDLVYTGELFF. Here the CDR3 DNA reads TGTGCCAGCAGCTCGACAGATTTGGTCTACACCGGGGAGCTGTTTTTT.